This record covers a single T cell receptor (beta chain). It lacks a known antigen. No much larger clonotype is one base removed from it; base qualities were not supplied. For CDR1 and CDR2, the germline V gene lists SGHTA and FQGNSA. The CDR3 has 17 amino acids, counting the end cysteine and phenylalanine. Solely the CDR3 DNA is kept, with 51 bases framed from the first base. The junction shows trimming of 6 bases on V and 0 bases on J, plus 20 bases between the germline ends. The TCR beta CDR3 regions were amplified from RNA transcripts. The first round of RT-PCR for the TCR CDR3 was performed with the HTBI primer set and the Qiagen OneStep RT-PCR kit. The libraries were constructed in a second round of multiplex PCR and then size-selected and purified. The libraries were sequenced on an Illumina HiSeq2000 using paired-end 100 bp reads. The original pipeline was this. SOAPnuke was used to process the raw data, throwing out any read that contained adapters or uncalled bases, had a mean Phred below 15, or lacked an exact constant-primer or identifier match. High-quality paired reads were merged using COPE v1.2.5, and each unique nucleotide sequence was defined as a clonotype. Clonotypes were aligned to IMGT TRBV, TRBD and TRBJ reference segments using MiTCR v1.1. The analysis was restricted to V-J combinations with a frequency above 0.0001, which together covered 99% to 99.2% of the repertoires. A TCS score was defined as the ratio of F50 (clonal expansion) to E x V (chaos), with BLOSUM62-based TCRdist applied between CDR3 peptides within each V-J. Welch's t-statistics and random forest reduced roughly 530 V-J features to 10 to 15, which were used in a naive Bayes classifier (R e1071). The raw public data were reprocessed by TCRdb itself: fastp quality trimming at Q25, MiXCR clonotype calling, in-frame beta chains only. Rows are combined by CDR3 protein, so each entry shows the most common genes and DNA. The V and J calls come from TCRdb's annotation, not from the publication. In this sample the table shows hundreds of thousands of distinct CDR3 sequences, about 17% of which occur a single time. The biggest ten clones account for around 4% of the sample.

A patient counted as having stable Graves' hyperthyroidism if no progression to ophthalmopathy occurred over 18 months of follow-up. Hyperthyroidism patients were newly diagnosed, had a disease duration of under 2 months, and were aged 18 to 65 years. Any patient with an uncontrolled infection, another autoimmune disease, pregnancy or lactation was excluded. Diagnoses were established on the basis of clinical symptoms, serum thyroxine and TRAb, thyroid ultrasound, and orbital computed tomography. PBMCs were isolated from 10 ml of fresh peripheral blood by Ficoll-Paque density gradient centrifugation. Total RNA was extracted using Trizol reagent, and RNA quality was assessed on an Agilent 2100 Bioanalyzer. This sample is drawn from a study of T cells in Graves' hyperthyroidism and ophthalmopathy (dated by TCRdb to about 2019). Looking at the study overall: Peripheral blood was sampled at the time of initial diagnosis, prior to any treatment. To identify distinguishing TCR V-J signatures, a discovery cohort of about 100 patients was used, comprising fewer than 45 with Graves' ophthalmopathy and around 57 with stable Graves' hyperthyroidism. Prospective prediction of ophthalmopathy was tested in an independent validation cohort of approximately 19 hyperthyroidism patients and some 17 patients who later progressed to ophthalmopathy. The 75 to 100 discovery patients were divided at random into training and test sets in a 7:3 ratio. Thyroid tissue and blood T-cell repertoires from about six Graves' hyperthyroidism patients were also compared in the study. After blood sampling, hyperthyroidism patients were treated with methimazole at a starting dose of 30 mg daily, and ophthalmopathy patients were treated with high-dose intravenous methylprednisolone. The paper reports TCR Vbeta CDR3 sequencing of some 140 peripheral blood samples: around 45 ophthalmopathy, some 80 hyperthyroidism and approximately 17 progressor patients.

Findings and caveats that apply to the study as a whole: Ophthalmopathy was separated from stable hyperthyroidism by a 13 V-J signature model, with over 85% sensitivity and around 81% specificity obtained in cross-validation and 80%/75% obtained in testing. Sample size was not statistically predetermined, and blinding of investigators to group allocation was not performed. Most expanded thyroid clonotypes (frequency above 0.001) were also detected in blood, suggesting blood repertoires may reflect thyroid immune responses. During validation, the model predicted progression to ophthalmopathy a median of about 6.3 months ahead of onset, with around 70% sensitivity and under 85% specificity.

The chain is assembled from TRBV7-2 and TRBJ1-1; TRBD1 might be the D gene, on 5 matching bases. This TCR derives from a woman aged 25 to 39 with Graves' hyperthyroidism. Sequencing used blood. The CDR3 sequence is CASSSLRAGRMNTEAFF. Here is the DNA: TGTGCCAGCAGTTCACTTAGGGCGGGACGGATGAACACTGAAGCTTTCTTT.